Listed here are 5 T cell receptor beta chains from one sample, sequenced in a study of blood T cell repertoires in COVID-19. Only in-frame clones appear in the TCRdb table, and some are missing; sequencing was by immunoSEQ multiplex PCR. The sample carries about 170,000 clones, roughly 87% recorded once. The material sequenced was peripheral blood. The receptor set was obtained from a woman in her forties or fifties with acute or convalescent COVID-19.

This chain joins TRBV6-5 and TRBJ1-1; 10 bases match TRBD1. CDR1 is MNHEY, CDR2 SVGAGI, per germline. J was trimmed by 5 bases and V by 5 bases; bases with no gene match: 8. This CDR3 has 15 residues. This chain's CDR3 is CASSNRQGARTEAFF. The CDR3 DNA reads TGTGCCAGCAGTAACCGACAGGGGGCTAGAACTGAAGCTTTCTTT.

In its sample, this clone was seen once. The chain links TRBV7-8 to TRBJ1-2; no clear D. Per germline, CDR1 SGHVS and CDR2 FQNEAQ. The CDR3 length is 12 residues. Trimming stripped 5 bases from V and 8 bases from J, with 12 bases between. The DNA for the CDR3 is TGTGCCAGCAGCGGAGGACTGGCGGGCTACACCTTC. It translates to CASSGGLAGYTF.

The V and J genes are TRBV29-1 and TRBJ1-2, with 10 bases aligning to TRBD1. From germline, CDR1 is SQVTM and CDR2 ANQGSEA. CDR3 length: 13 amino acids. The junction had 3 bases not matched to a gene; V was cut back by 4 bases and J by 4 bases. The CDR3 is CSVGGQGTYGYTF. CDR3 bases: TGCAGCGTTGGGGGACAGGGGACCTATGGCTACACCTTC.

This chain links TRBV3-1 (or the pseudogene TRBV3-2) with TRBJ1-1; D is undetermined. Germline CDR1 and CDR2: LGHDT and YNNKEL (reference sequence). CDR3 length equals 13 residues. Between the trimmed V and J ends, which lost 2 bases and 1 base, there was a span of 5 bases. The CDR3 coding sequence is TGTGCCAGCAGCCAATCCTGGAACACTGAAGCTTTCTTT. Encoded protein: CASSQSWNTEAFF.

The V and J genes are TRBV6-5 and TRBJ1-2; 7 bases match TRBD1. After removal of 2 bases from V and 3 bases from J, the junction contained 9 bases not matched to a gene. Looked up from germline, CDR1 is MNHEY and CDR2 is SVGAGI. The CDR3 has 16 residues. The CDR3 loop is CASSYDSRGADYGYTF. DNA for the CDR3: TGTGCCAGCAGTTACGATTCCAGGGGGGCAGACTATGGCTACACCTTC.